This T cell receptor (beta chain) was retrieved from a study of T-cell reconstitution after alpha-beta-depleted transplantation in children. Notes on the study in general: T-cell numbers and diversity, one year after transplant, stemmed largely from T cells that were newly produced.

The table lists this clonotype with many counts. The antigen is undetermined. Germline loops: CDR1 SGHRS, CDR2 YFSETQ. This CDR3 region has 15 residues. The V and J ends lost 0 bases and 2 bases respectively, with 9 bases between them. A TCRbeta library incorporating unique molecular identifiers was prepared. TCRdb passed the PCR reads through MiXCR, listing each CDR3 protein once. The sample yields hundreds of thousands of distinct CDR3 sequences, approximately 8% seen once. The chain links TRBV5-1 to TRBJ2-1; D possibly corresponds to TRBD2 (5 bases). The clonotype was recovered from a male patient aged 5 to 17 who had a stem cell transplant for acute lymphoblastic leukemia, so the T cells may come from the graft donor. Material: PBMCs, mostly from graft donor cells, obtained 180 days after TCRalphabeta/CD19-depleted stem cell transplant. The CDR3 nucleotides read TGCGCCAGCAGCTTGGGAGGGCAAGCCTACAATGAGCAGTTCTTC. It is translated as CASSLGGQAYNEQFF.